The clone carrying this T cell receptor beta chain has a single count. V shed 5 bases, J shed 2 bases, and the junction held 12 bases outside the gene matches. The V gene's germline CDR1 is SGHTA and CDR2 FQGTGA. The CDR3 covers 16 residues. Using immunoSEQ multiplex PCR, the repertoire was profiled, and TCRdb retains in-frame clones only, with some absent. The sample holds about 250,000 clones; about nine tenths are singletons and the top ten take roughly a sixth. The data are from a study of blood T cell repertoires in COVID-19. Everyone who took part was 18 to 89 years old, and they came from about 23 US areas. What the recovered Cohort 3 donors had was two negative PCRs, clearance, or symptom resolution.

The receptor was derived from a young man who had recovered from COVID-19. The rearrangement links TRBV7-3 to TRBJ2-7, with TRBD1 matching over 7 bases. Sequencing used PBMCs or T cells enriched from blood (not recorded which). The CDR3 protein is CASSPSRDSDTYEQYF. CDR3 nucleotides: TGTGCCAGCAGCCCAAGTCGGGACAGCGATACCTACGAGCAGTACTTC.